This T cell receptor (beta chain) was retrieved from a study of memory CD4+ T cells and cytomegalovirus serostatus. Study results and caveats: Of 164 reported CMV TCRbeta sequences, around 63 were found in memory CD4+ repertoires. The CMV-associated TCR signature appears largely within the CD4+ memory repertoire.

This CDR3 is 14 amino acids long. CDR1 and CDR2 from the germline V gene are SGHTA and FQGNSA. Trimming cost V 2 bases and J 5 bases; bases outside gene matches: 5. Method: immunoSEQ multiplex PCR; TCRdb's copy keeps in-frame clones and lacks some. The top ten clones hold just over 0.6% of a sample with some 44,000 clones, about three quarters of them seen once. The sort gate was single viable CD3+CD4+CD8-CD45RO+ cells for memory CD4+ T cells. After thawing, CD4+ T cells were positively selected. A note on this clone: What it binds is not known.

The chain uses TRBV7-2 and TRBJ2-5; 7 bases are shared with TRBD2. The sequenced material came from memory CD4+ T cells from blood. This sequence originates from an adult in good health and CMV-seronegative. In DNA, the CDR3 is TGTGCCAGCAGCTTATTCGGGGGGTTGGAGACCCAGTACTTC. This translates into CASSLFGGLETQYF.